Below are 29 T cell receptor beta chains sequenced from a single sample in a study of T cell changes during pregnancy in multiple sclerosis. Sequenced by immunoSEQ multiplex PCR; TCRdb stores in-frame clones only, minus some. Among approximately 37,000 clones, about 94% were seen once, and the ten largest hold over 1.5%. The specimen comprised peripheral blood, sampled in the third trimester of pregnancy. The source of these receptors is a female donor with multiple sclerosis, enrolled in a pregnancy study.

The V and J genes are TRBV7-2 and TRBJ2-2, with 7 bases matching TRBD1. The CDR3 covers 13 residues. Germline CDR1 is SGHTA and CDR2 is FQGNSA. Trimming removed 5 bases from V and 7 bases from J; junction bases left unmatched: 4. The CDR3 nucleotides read TGTGCCAGCAGCCTACAGGGGTACGGGGAGCTGTTTTTT. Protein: CASSLQGYGELFF.

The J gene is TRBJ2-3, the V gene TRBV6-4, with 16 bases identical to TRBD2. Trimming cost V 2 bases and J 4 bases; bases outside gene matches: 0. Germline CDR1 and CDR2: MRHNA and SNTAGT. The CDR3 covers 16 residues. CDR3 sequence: CASSDGTSGGADTQYF. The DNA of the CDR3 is TGTGCCAGCAGTGACGGGACTAGCGGGGGGGCAGATACGCAGTATTTT.

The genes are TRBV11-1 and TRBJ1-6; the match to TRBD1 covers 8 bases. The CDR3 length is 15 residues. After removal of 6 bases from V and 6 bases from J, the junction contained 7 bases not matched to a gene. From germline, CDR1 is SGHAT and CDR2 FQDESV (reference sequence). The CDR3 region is CASRGGTGANSPLHF. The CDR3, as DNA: TGTGCCAGCAGAGGCGGGACAGGAGCTAATTCACCCCTCCACTTT.

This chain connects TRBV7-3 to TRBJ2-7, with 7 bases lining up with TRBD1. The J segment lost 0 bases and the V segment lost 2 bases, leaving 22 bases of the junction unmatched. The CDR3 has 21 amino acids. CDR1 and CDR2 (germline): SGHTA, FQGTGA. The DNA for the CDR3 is TGTGCCAGCAGCTTATACGGTCCGGGGACAGTCCCCAAACTCAGCTCCTACGAGCAGTACTTC. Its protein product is CASSLYGPGTVPKLSSYEQYF.

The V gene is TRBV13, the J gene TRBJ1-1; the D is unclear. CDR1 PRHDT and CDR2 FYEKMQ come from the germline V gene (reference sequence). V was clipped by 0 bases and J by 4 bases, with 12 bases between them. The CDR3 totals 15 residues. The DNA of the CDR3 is TGTGCCAGCAGCTTAGGGGCAGGTATGAGCACTGAAGCTTTCTTT. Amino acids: CASSLGAGMSTEAFF.

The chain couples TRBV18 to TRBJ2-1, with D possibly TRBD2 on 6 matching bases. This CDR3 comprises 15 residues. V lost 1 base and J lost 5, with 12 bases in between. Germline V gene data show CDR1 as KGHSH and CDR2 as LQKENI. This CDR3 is CASSPLGTLNNEQFF. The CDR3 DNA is TGTGCCAGCTCACCACTAGGGACTTTGAACAATGAGCAGTTCTTC.

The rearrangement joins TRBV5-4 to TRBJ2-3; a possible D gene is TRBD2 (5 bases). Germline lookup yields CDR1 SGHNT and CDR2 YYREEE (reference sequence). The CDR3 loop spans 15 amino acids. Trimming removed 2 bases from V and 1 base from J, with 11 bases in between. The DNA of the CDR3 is TGTGCCAGCAGCTTCAGAGGGCCCGGCACAGATACGCAGTATTTT. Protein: CASSFRGPGTDTQYF.

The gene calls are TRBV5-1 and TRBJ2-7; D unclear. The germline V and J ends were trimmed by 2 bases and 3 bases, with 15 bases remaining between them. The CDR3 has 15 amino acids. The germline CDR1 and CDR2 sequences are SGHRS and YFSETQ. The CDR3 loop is CASSLAGSEIYEQYF. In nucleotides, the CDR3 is TGCGCCAGCAGCTTAGCCGGCAGCGAAATCTACGAGCAGTACTTC.

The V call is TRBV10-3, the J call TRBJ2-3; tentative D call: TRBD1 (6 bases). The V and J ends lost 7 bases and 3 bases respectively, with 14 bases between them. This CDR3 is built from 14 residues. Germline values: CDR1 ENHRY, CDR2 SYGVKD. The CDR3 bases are TGTGCCATCAATGAAGGGGGTCGGACAGATACGCAGTATTTT. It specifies CAINEGGRTDTQYF.

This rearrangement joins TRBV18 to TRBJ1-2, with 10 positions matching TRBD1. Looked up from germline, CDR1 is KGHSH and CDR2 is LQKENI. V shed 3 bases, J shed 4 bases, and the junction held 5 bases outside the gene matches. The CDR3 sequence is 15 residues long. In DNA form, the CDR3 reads TGTGCCAGCTCACCTAGGGACAGGGGCTCCTATGGCTACACCTTC. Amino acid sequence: CASSPRDRGSYGYTF.

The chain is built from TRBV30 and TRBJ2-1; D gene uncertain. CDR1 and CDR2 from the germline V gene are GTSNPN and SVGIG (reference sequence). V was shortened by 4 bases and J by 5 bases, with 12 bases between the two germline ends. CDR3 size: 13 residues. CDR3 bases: TGTGCCTGGACCCTCACAGCAAACAATGAGCAGTTCTTC. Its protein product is CAWTLTANNEQFF. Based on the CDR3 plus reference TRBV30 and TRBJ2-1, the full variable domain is SQTIHQWPATLVQPVGSPLSLECTVEGTSNPNLYWYRQAAGRGLQLLFYSVGIGQISSEVPQNLSASRPQDRQFILSSKKLLLSDSGFYLCAWTLTANNEQFFGPGTRLTVL.

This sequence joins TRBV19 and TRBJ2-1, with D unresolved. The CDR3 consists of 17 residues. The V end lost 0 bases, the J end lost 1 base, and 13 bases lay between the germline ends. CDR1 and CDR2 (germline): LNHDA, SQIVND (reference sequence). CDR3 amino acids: CASSIDPNRESYNEQFF. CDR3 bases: TGTGCCAGTAGTATAGATCCGAACAGAGAATCCTACAATGAGCAGTTCTTC.

For the CDR3, the DNA is TGTGCCAGCAGCCCAGGGAACTCGGTCGAGACCCAGTACTTC. It codes for CASSPGNSVETQYF. This rearrangement joins TRBV7-9 to TRBJ2-5; TRBD1 might be the D (5 bases). Deletions cut 5 bases from V and 5 bases from J, with 15 bases between. The CDR3 is 14 amino acids. The germline V gene has CDR1 SEHNR and CDR2 FQNEAQ (reference sequence). The full variable domain, its missing parts supplied by reference TRBV7-9 and TRBJ2-5, is DTGVSQNPRHKITKRGQNVTFRCDPISEHNRLYWYRQTLGQGPEFLTYFQNEAQLEKSRLLSDRFSAERPKGSFSTLEIQRTEQGDSAMYLCASSPGNSVETQYFGPGTRLLVL.

The CDR3 DNA reads TGTGCCAGCTCACCGCCCGGGACAGGGGGCCCTTTATACGAGCAGTACTTC. Translating it yields CASSPPGTGGPLYEQYF. V gene TRBV18 combines with J gene TRBJ2-7, with TRBD1 identical over 12 bases. The CDR3 contains 17 residues. V gave up 3 bases and J gave up 4 bases; unmatched junction bases: 10. Per germline, CDR1 KGHSH and CDR2 LQKENI.

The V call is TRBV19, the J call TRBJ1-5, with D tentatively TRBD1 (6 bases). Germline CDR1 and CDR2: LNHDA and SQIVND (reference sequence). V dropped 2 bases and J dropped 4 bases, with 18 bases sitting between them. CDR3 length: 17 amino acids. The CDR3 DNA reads TGTGCCAGTAGTATACCTCTCGGCTGGGGACAAAATCAGCCCCAGCATTTT. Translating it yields CASSIPLGWGQNQPQHF.

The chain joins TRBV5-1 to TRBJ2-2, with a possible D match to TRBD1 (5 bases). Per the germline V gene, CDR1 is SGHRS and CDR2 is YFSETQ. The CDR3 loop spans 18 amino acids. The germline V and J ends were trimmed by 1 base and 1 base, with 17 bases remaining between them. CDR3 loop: CASSLYFLGQGNTGELFF. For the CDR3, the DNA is TGCGCCAGCAGCTTGTACTTCCTCGGTCAGGGGAACACCGGGGAGCTGTTTTTT. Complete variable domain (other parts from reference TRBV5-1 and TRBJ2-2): KAGVTQTPRYLIKTRGQQVTLSCSPISGHRSVSWYQQTPGQGLQFLFEYFSETQRNKGNFPGRFSGRQFSNSRSEMNVSTLELGDSALYLCASSLYFLGQGNTGELFFGEGSRLTVL.

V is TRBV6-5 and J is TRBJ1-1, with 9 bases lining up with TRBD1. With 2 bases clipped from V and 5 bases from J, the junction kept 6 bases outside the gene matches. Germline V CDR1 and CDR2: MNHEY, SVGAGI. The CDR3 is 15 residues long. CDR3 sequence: CASSYGTGRRTEAFF. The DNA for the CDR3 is TGTGCCAGCAGTTACGGGACAGGGCGGAGGACTGAAGCTTTCTTT.

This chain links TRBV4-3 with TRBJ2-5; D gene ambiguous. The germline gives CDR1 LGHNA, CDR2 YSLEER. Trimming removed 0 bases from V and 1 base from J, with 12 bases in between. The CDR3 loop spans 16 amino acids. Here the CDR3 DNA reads TGCGCCAGCAGCCAAGAGAGGTTCGTAACCCAAGAGACCCAGTACTTC. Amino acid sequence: CASSQERFVTQETQYF.

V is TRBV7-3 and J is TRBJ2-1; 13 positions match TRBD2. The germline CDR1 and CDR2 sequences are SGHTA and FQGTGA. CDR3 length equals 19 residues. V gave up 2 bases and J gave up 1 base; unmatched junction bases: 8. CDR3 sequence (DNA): TGTGCCAGCAGCTTACTACTAGCGGGGGGGCCCGCGTCCTACAATGAGCAGTTCTTC. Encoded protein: CASSLLLAGGPASYNEQFF.

As DNA, the CDR3 is TGTGCCAGCTCACCAACGACAGGGAGGAATGAAAAACTGTTTTTT. Protein sequence: CASSPTTGRNEKLFF. This chain joins TRBV18 and TRBJ1-4, with TRBD1 matching over 7 bases. Germline-derived CDR1 and CDR2 are KGHSH and LQKENI. V gave up 2 bases and J gave up 5 bases; unmatched junction bases: 5. The CDR3 runs to 15 residues.

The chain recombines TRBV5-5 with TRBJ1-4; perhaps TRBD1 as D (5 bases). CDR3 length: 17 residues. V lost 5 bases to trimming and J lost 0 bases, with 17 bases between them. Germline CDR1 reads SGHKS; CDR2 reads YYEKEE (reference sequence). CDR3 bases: TGTGCCAGCAGGCGCAATACAGGCGGTACAACTAATGAAAAACTGTTTTTT. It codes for CASRRNTGGTTNEKLFF.

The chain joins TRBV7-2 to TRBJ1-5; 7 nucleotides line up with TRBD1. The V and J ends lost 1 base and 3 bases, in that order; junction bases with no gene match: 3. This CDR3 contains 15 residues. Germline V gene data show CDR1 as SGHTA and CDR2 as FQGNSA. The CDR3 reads CASSLEGAINQPQHF. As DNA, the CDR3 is TGTGCCAGCAGCTTAGAGGGGGCGATCAATCAGCCCCAGCATTTT.

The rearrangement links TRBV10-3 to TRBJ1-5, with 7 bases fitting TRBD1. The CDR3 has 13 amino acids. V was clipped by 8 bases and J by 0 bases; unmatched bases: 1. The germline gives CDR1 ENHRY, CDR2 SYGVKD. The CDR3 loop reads CAIRQGSNQPQHF. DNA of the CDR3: TGTGCCATCCGACAGGGTAGCAATCAGCCCCAGCATTTT.

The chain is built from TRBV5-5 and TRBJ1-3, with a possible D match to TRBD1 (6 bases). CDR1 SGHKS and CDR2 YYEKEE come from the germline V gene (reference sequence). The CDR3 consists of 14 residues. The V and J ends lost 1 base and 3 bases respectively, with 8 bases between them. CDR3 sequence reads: CASSLLQGGNTIYF. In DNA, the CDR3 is TGTGCCAGCAGCTTGTTACAGGGTGGAAACACCATATATTTT.

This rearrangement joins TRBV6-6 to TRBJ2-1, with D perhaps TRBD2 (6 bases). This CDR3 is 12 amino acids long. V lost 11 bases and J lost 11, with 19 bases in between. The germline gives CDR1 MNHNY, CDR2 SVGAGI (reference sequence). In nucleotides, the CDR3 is TGTGCCTCTCGTGGGCTAGCGCTGAAGCAGTTCTTC. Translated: CASRGLALKQFF.

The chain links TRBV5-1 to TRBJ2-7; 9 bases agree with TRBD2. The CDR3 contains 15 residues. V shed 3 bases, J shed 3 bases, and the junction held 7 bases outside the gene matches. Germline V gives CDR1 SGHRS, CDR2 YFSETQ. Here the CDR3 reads CASSSIVAGVYEQYF. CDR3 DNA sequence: TGCGCCAGCAGCTCGATTGTAGCGGGAGTCTACGAGCAGTACTTC.

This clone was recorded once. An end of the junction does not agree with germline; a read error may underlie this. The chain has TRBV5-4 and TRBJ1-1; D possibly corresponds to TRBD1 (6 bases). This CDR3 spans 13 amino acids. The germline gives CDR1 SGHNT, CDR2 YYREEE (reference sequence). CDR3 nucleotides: TGTGCCAGCAGCTACGGACAGATGGCTGAGGCTTTCTTT. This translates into CASSYGQMAEAFF.

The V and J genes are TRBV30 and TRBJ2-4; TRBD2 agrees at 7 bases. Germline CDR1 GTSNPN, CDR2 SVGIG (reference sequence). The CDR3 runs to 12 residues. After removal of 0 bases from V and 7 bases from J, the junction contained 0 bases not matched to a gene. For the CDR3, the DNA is TGTGCCTGGAGTGTGGGAGGGAACATTCAGTACTTC. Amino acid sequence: CAWSVGGNIQYF.

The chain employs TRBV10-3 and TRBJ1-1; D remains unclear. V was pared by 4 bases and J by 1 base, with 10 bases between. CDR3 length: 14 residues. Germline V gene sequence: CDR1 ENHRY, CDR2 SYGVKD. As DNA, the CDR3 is TGTGCCATCAGTGGACAAGTCGGGAACACTGAAGCTTTCTTT. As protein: CAISGQVGNTEAFF.